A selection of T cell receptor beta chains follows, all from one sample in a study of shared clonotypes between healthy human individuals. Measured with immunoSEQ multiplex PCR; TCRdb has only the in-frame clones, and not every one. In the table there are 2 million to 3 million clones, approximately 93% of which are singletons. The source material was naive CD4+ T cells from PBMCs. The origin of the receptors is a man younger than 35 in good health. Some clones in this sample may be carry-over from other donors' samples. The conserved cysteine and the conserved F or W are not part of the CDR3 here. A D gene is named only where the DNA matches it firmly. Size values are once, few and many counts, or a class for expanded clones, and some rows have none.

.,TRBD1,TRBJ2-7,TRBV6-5,ASRRTGSHEQY
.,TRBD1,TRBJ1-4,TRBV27,ASSSDRGLEKLF
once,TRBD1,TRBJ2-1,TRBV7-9,ASSPRTGGYNEQF
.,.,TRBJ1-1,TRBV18,ASSPIRQGTNTEAF
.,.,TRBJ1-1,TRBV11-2,ASSRGRKPEAF
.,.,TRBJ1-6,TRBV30,AWSSGDSPLH
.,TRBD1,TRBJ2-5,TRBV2,ASRKGQGQETQY
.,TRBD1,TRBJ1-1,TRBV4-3,ASSQDRTGETEAF
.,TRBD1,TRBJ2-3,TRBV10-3,ATRRGQGADSGSADTQY
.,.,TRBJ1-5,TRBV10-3,AISPTGRGIDQPQH
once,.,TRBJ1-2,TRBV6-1,ASRIYGGSGYT
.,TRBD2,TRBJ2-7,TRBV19,ASSIDRTSGSSYEQY
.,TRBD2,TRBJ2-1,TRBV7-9,ASSLTPRTSGRAYNEQF
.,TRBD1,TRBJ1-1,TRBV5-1,ASSLGTGGSTEAF
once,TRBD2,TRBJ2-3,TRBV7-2,ASSLYSGSLPDTQY
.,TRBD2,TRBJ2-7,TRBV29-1,STRTSGSYEQY
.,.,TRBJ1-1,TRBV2,ASEESGDTEAF
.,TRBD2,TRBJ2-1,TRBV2,ASSITSGGTYNEQF
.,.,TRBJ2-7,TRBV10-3,AIGATASSYEQY
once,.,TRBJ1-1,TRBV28,ASIRASTEAF
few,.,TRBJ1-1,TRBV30,AWGRRDRTEAF
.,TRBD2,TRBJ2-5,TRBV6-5,ASSYGLAGETQY
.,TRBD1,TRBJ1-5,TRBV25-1,ASSDSDRGRGQPQH
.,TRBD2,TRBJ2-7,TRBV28,ASSGSGSGYEQY
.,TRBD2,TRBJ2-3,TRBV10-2,ASSESLAVTDTQY
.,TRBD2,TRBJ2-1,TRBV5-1,ASSLAGLAGTDEQF
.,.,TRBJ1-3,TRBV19,ASSISVWGSGNTIY
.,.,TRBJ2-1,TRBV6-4,ASSFDGIEQF
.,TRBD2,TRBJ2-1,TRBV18,ASSPNLLAGNSNEQF
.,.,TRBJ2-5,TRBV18,ASSPPPLRWTQY
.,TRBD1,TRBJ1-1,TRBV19,ASSIQDRGGPEAF
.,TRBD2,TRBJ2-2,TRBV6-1,ASSELAGGGNTGELF
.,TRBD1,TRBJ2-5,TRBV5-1,ASSGGQGISQETQY
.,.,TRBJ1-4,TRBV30,AWSVAQANEKLF
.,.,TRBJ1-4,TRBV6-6,ASNQGNEKLF
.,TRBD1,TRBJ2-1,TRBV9,ASSPRTGSYNEQF
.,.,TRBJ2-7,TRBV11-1,ASSLRGASYEQY
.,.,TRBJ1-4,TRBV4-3,ASSQDLQPQKLF
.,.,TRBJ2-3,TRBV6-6,ASSYLGTRSTDTQY
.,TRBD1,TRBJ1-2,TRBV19,ASTPGGATYGYT
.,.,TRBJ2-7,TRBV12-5,ASGYSSGGVPYEQY
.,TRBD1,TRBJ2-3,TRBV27,ASSLLGQGPDTQY
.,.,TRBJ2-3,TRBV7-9,ASSLAVGGTDTQY
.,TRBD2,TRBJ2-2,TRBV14,ASSHPGGGTGELF
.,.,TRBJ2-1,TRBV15,ATSREVSGYNEQF
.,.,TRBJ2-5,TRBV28,ASSFRVGETQY
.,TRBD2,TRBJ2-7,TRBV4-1,ASSLGLAGGYYEQY
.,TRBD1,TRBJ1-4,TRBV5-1,ASSDEQGAGEKLF
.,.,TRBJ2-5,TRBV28,ASSLSIGGYRETQY